The next 21 T cell receptor beta chains were all read from a single sample in a study of regulatory T cells in long-lasting Graves disease. Construction of TCR beta libraries relied on iRepertoire HTBI primers and on Arm-PCR targeting CDR3 regions. TCRdb redid the calling of the multiplex PCR reads with MiXCR, one entry per CDR3 protein. The sample gives fewer than 600,000 distinct CDR3 sequences, 22% of which show up once; approximately 14% is in the top ten. The time point is: persistent/refractory GD, antithyroid drugs over 5 years with positive TRAb. Preparation of the TCR library used RNA extracted from PBMCs. Material: peripheral blood mononuclear cells (PBMCs), obtained when the disease was refractory, from a patient treated with antithyroid drugs. All receptors derive from a female donor with Graves disease.

This chain connects TRBV28 to TRBJ2-7, with D tentatively TRBD1 or TRBD2 (5 bases each). CDR1 is MDHEN and CDR2 is SYDVKM in the germline V gene. The V and J ends lost 10 bases and 1 base respectively, with 20 bases between them. The CDR3 runs 15 residues. The CDR3 DNA sequence: TGTGCCATACCGGGACCCCTGAACTCTTCCTACGAGCAGTACTTC. Amino acid sequence: CAIPGPLNSSYEQYF. Full variable domain (remainder filled in from reference TRBV28 and TRBJ2-7): DVKVTQSSRYLVKRTGEKVFLECVQDMDHENMFWYRQDPGLGLRLIYFSYDVKMKEKGDIPEGYSVSREKKERFSLILESASTNQTSMYLCAIPGPLNSSYEQYFGPGTRLTVT.

Remarks on this clonotype: A read error may explain this, as a much larger clone is one base away. The chain recombines TRBV28 with TRBJ2-4, with 9 positions matching TRBD1. Germline CDR1 is MDHEN and CDR2 is SYDVKM. CDR3 length equals 15 residues. The CDR3 is CANSSASRQGGIQYF. CDR3 bases: TGTGCCAACAGTTCCGCCTCAAGACAGGGGGGCATTCAGTACTTC.

CDR3 in amino acids: CASSRKYLLAGGHTDTQYF. As DNA, the CDR3 is TGTGCCAGCAGCCGAAAATACCTACTAGCGGGGGGACACACAGATACGCAGTATTTT. The V call is TRBV7-3, the J call TRBJ2-3; 12 bases are shared with TRBD2. CDR1 is SGHTA and CDR2 is FQGTGA in the germline V gene. Trimming at V came to 5 bases and at J to 2 bases, leaving 14 bases not matched to a gene. This CDR3 is 19 amino acids long. Looking up the rest from reference TRBV7-3 and TRBJ2-3 gives the full variable domain: GAGVSQTPSNKVTEKGKYVELRCDPISGHTALYWYRQSLGQGPEFLIYFQGTGAADDSGLPNDRFFAVRPEGSVSTLKIQRTERGDSAVYLCASSRKYLLAGGHTDTQYFGPGTRLTVL.

This clonotype came up many times. CDR3: CATSRRTGRYNEQFF. The CDR3 coding sequence is TGTGCCACCAGCAGGCGGACAGGCAGATACAATGAGCAGTTCTTC. This chain uses TRBV15 with TRBJ2-1; 7 bases align to TRBD1. CDR3 length: 15 residues. J lost 4 bases, V lost 3 bases, and 6 bases had no gene match. From germline, CDR1 is LNHNV and CDR2 YYDKDF (reference sequence).

This clonotype was picked up many times. The genes are TRBV5-6 and TRBJ2-2; no clear D. Looked up from germline, CDR1 is SGHDT and CDR2 is YYEEEE. V was pared by 0 bases and J by 3 bases, with 3 bases between. The CDR3 spans 13 residues. CDR3 sequence: CASSLEYTGELFF. The DNA of the CDR3 is TGTGCCAGCAGCTTGGAGTACACCGGGGAGCTGTTTTTT. Full variable domain (outside the CDR3, taken from reference TRBV5-6 and TRBJ2-2): DAGVTQSPTHLIKTRGQQVTLRCSPKSGHDTVSWYQQALGQGPQFIFQYYEEEERQRGNFPDRFSGHQFPNYSSELNVNALLLGDSALYLCASSLEYTGELFFGEGSRLTVL.

This clonotype was detected ten times or more. The rearrangement joins TRBV12-3 or TRBV12-4 to TRBJ1-5; no clear D. Trimming took 2 bases from V and 10 from J, leaving 12 bases between them. The CDR3 covers 13 residues. The CDR3 DNA is TGTGCCAGCAGTTTACAACCCCAGCTACCCCAGCATTTT. Its protein is CASSLQPQLPQHF.

The chain uses TRBV3-2 and TRBJ1-4; TRBD1 is the table's D call and was not checked against the DNA. TRBV3-2 is shown as a pseudogene. The CDR3 spans 14 residues. The CDR3 sequence: CARVTGLANEKLFF. The CDR3 DNA is TGTGCCAGGGTAACAGGTCTAGCTAATGAAAAACTGTTTTTT.

This clonotype was counted a few times. This sequence joins TRBV6-9 and TRBJ1-1; unclear D gene. The CDR3 has 14 residues. V was trimmed by 4 bases and J by 0 bases, leaving 9 bases between them. Germline loops: CDR1 MNHGY, CDR2 SVAAGI. The CDR3 protein is CASSFQEMNTEAFF. The DNA for the CDR3 is TGTGCCAGCAGTTTTCAGGAGATGAACACTGAAGCTTTCTTT.

This clonotype came up a few times. This CDR3 is CASKEGPTDTQYF. CDR3 DNA sequence: TGTGCCAGCAAGGAAGGGCCCACAGATACGCAGTATTTT. The chain uses TRBV12-3 or TRBV12-4 and TRBJ2-3; D remains unclear. CDR3 size: 13 residues. The V and J ends lost 7 bases and 2 bases respectively, with 10 bases between them.

The chain uses TRBV28 and TRBJ1-4, with D tentatively TRBD1 (5 bases). V was pared by 6 bases and J by 8 bases, with 19 bases between. The CDR3 consists of 15 residues. In germline, CDR1 is MDHEN, CDR2 SYDVKM. As DNA, the CDR3 is TGTGCCAGCAGCCACCCCCGGCAGGGAGGGGAAAAACTGTTTTTT. This encodes CASSHPRQGGEKLFF. The full variable domain, its missing parts supplied by reference TRBV28 and TRBJ1-4, is DVKVTQSSRYLVKRTGEKVFLECVQDMDHENMFWYRQDPGLGLRLIYFSYDVKMKEKGDIPEGYSVSREKKERFSLILESASTNQTSMYLCASSHPRQGGEKLFFGSGTQLSVL.

V usage is TRBV3-1 and J usage is TRBJ2-3, with D hard to call. The length of the CDR3 is 13 residues. Germline V lookup: CDR1 LGHDT, CDR2 YNNKEL (reference sequence). The germline V and J ends were trimmed by 3 bases and 1 base, with 5 bases remaining between them. The chain's CDR3 is CASSQERTDTQYF. CDR3 DNA: TGTGCCAGCAGCCAGGAGCGCACAGATACGCAGTATTTT.

The table lists this clonotype with many counts. The rearrangement links TRBV12-3 or TRBV12-4 to TRBJ2-7; 8 bases are a match to TRBD1. The CDR3 spans 14 residues. With 6 bases clipped from V and 6 bases from J, the junction kept 10 bases outside the gene matches. The CDR3 region has the DNA TGTGCCAGCAGAGTTGACAGGGGCCGGCTCGAGCAGTACTTC. It codes for CASRVDRGRLEQYF.

Many counts were recorded for this clonotype. The gene calls are TRBV29-1 and TRBJ2-2; 8 positions match TRBD2. J gave up 5 bases and V 8 bases, and 7 bases lay outside the gene matches. The CDR3 extends over 13 amino acids. Germline CDR1 and CDR2: SQVTM and ANQGSEA. The CDR3 reads CSIKRERTGELFF. The DNA of the CDR3 is TGCAGCATCAAGCGGGAGAGGACCGGGGAGCTGTTTTTT.

The V and J genes are TRBV7-3 and TRBJ2-7; perhaps D is TRBD1 or TRBD2 (5 bases each). Germline V gives CDR1 SGHTA, CDR2 FQGTGA. This CDR3 has 12 residues. The ends were cut back, 3 bases at V and 7 bases at J, with 10 bases in the middle. CDR3 DNA sequence: TGTGCCAGCAGCTTCCCCGGGGCTGAGCAGTACTTC. As protein: CASSFPGAEQYF. The full variable domain, with the rest looked up from reference TRBV7-3 and TRBJ2-7, is GAGVSQTPSNKVTEKGKYVELRCDPISGHTALYWYRQSLGQGPEFLIYFQGTGAADDSGLPNDRFFAVRPEGSVSTLKIQRTERGDSAVYLCASSFPGAEQYFGPGTRLTVT.

The rearrangement joins TRBV6-5 to TRBJ2-7; D might be TRBD1 or TRBD2, each matching 5 bases. V was cut by 4 bases and J by 5 bases, with 12 bases left in between. Per germline, CDR1 MNHEY and CDR2 SVGAGI. There are 13 residues in the CDR3. CDR3 protein: CASSSRDHHEQYF. The CDR3, as DNA: TGTGCCAGCAGTTCCCGGGACCACCACGAGCAGTACTTC.

The J gene is TRBJ2-2, the V gene TRBV28; TRBD2 agrees at 12 bases. Germline V lookup: CDR1 MDHEN, CDR2 SYDVKM. CDR3 length: 17 amino acids. Trimming removed 5 bases from V and 3 bases from J; junction bases left unmatched: 7. CDR3 in DNA: TGTGCCAGCAGTCATGCGGGACTAGCGGGTTACACCGGGGAGCTGTTTTTT. This codes for CASSHAGLAGYTGELFF.

The chain carries TRBV9 and TRBJ2-2, with a weak D call TRBD2 (5 bases). CDR1 and CDR2 from the germline V gene are SGDLS and YYNGEE. The CDR3 runs to 16 residues. V was clipped by 4 bases and J by 6 bases, with 19 bases between them. CDR3 nucleotide sequence: TGTGCCAGCAGCCTCCGCGGTAGCGATGTTTCCGGGGAGCTGTTTTTT. It codes for CASSLRGSDVSGELFF.

The chain has TRBV18 and TRBJ1-5; TRBD1 agrees at 7 bases. Germline CDR1 and CDR2: KGHSH and LQKENI. The junction had 4 bases not matched to a gene; V was cut back by 3 bases and J by 5 bases. This CDR3 spans 14 amino acids. The CDR3 DNA sequence: TGTGCCAGCTCACCCCGGGACAGCGATCAGCCCCAGCATTTT. Its protein is CASSPRDSDQPQHF.

This clonotype showed up many times. The chain couples TRBV6-1 to TRBJ1-1; D might be TRBD1 (6 bases). CDR1 is MNHNS and CDR2 is SASEGT in the germline V gene. Trimming removed 11 bases from V and 4 bases from J, with 14 bases in between. The CDR3 contains 12 residues. The CDR3, as DNA: TGTGCCGCTACAGGGAGAGGCACTGAAGCTTTCTTT. The encoded protein is CAATGRGTEAFF.

The CDR3 DNA is TGCGCCAGCAGCCAAGCGGGACAGACCTACGAGCAGTACTTC. This gives the protein CASSQAGQTYEQYF. This chain links TRBV4-1 with TRBJ2-7; 7 bases match TRBD1. Germline lookup yields CDR1 MGHRA and CDR2 YSYEKL. The V and J ends lost 1 base and 2 bases, in that order; junction bases with no gene match: 2. CDR3 length equals 14 residues.

This clonotype was seen ten or more times. V and J are TRBV28 and TRBJ1-1, with unresolved D. V was trimmed by 2 bases and J by 3 bases, leaving 10 bases between them. This CDR3 has 14 residues. Per germline, CDR1 MDHEN and CDR2 SYDVKM. CDR3 loop: CASSLGGFDTEAFF. In nucleotides, the CDR3 is TGTGCCAGCAGTTTAGGAGGGTTCGACACTGAAGCTTTCTTT.